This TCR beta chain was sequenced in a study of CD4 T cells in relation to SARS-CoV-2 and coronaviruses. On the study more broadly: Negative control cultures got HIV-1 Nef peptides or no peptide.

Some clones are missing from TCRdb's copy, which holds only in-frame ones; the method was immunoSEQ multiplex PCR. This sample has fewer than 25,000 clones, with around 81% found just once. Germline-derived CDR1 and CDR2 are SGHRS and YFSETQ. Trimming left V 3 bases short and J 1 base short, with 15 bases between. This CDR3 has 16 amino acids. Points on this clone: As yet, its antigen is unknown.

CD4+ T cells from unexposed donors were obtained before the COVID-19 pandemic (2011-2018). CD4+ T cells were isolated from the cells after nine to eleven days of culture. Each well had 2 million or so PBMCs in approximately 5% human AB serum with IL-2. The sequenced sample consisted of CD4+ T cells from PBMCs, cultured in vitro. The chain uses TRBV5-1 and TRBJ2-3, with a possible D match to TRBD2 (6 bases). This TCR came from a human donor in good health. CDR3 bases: TGCGCCAGCAGCTCTACGACTAGTCAGGGCACAGATACGCAGTATTTT. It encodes CASSSTTSQGTDTQYF. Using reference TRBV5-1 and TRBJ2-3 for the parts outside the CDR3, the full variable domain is KAGVTQTPRYLIKTRGQQVTLSCSPISGHRSVSWYQQTPGQGLQFLFEYFSETQRNKGNFPGRFSGRQFSNSRSEMNVSTLELGDSALYLCASSSTTSQGTDTQYFGPGTRLTVL.